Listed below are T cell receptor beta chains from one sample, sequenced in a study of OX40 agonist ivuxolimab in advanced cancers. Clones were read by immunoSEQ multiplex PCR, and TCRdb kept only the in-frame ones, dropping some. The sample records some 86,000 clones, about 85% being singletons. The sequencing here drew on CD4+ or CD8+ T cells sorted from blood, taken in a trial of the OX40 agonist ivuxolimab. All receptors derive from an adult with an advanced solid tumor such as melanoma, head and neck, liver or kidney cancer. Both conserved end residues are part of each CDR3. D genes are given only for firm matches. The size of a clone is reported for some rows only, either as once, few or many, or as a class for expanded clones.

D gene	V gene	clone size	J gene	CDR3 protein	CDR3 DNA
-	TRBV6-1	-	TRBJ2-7	CAGRDNYEQYF	TGTGCCGGCCGGGACAACTACGAGCAGTACTTC
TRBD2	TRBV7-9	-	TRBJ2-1	CASSELTGLLSYNEQFF	TGTGCCAGCAGCGAACTTACGGGACTACTCTCCTACAATGAGCAGTTCTTC
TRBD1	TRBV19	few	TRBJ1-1	CASSTQGTSTEAFF	TGTGCCAGTAGTACACAGGGGACTTCCACTGAAGCTTTCTTT
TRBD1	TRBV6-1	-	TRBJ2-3	CASSESSGTGWSPDTQYF	TGTGCCAGCAGTGAAAGTTCCGGGACAGGGTGGTCCCCAGATACGCAGTATTTT
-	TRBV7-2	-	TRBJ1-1	CASSSGQRIAFF	TGTGCCAGCAGCTCAGGACAGAGGATAGCTTTCTTT
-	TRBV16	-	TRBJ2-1	CASSQRTYNEQFF	TGTGCCAGCAGCCAAAGAACCTACAATGAGCAGTTCTTC
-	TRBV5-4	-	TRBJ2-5	CASSLVSQETQYF	TGTGCCAGCAGCTTGGTGTCCCAAGAGACCCAGTACTTC
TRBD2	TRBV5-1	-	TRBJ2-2	CASSLIAGVDTGELFF	TGCGCCAGCAGCCTCATAGCGGGAGTAGACACCGGGGAGCTGTTTTTT
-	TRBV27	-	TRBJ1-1	CASSFGSNTEAFF	TGTGCCAGCAGTTTCGGAAGTAACACTGAAGCTTTCTTT
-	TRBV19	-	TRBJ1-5	CASSTPPQPQHF	TGTGCCAGTAGTACTCCACCTCAGCCCCAGCATTTT
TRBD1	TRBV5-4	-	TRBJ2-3	CASSAGQGAEDTQYF	TGTGCCAGCAGCGCCGGACAGGGGGCTGAAGATACGCAGTATTTT
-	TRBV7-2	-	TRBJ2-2	CASSHYTGELFF	TGTGCCAGCAGCCATTACACCGGGGAGCTGTTTTTT
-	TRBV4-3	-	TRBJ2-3	CASSRNGPGTDTQYF	TGCGCCAGCAGCCGAAATGGACCGGGCACAGATACGCAGTATTTT
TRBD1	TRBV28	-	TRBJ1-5	CASRTGRDQPQHF	TGTGCCAGTAGGACAGGCAGGGATCAGCCCCAGCATTTT
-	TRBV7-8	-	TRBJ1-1	CASSFRTGNTEAFF	TGTGCCAGCAGCTTCAGAACAGGGAACACTGAAGCTTTCTTT
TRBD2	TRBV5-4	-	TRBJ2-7	CASSKSSGSYEQYF	TGTGCCAGCAGCAAGAGTAGCGGGTCCTACGAGCAGTACTTC